This is a list of T cell receptor beta chains from one sample in a study of identical twins. TCRdb called the 5' RACE reads again in MiXCR, with one record for every CDR3 protein. The sample has roughly 690,000 distinct CDR3 sequences; roughly 20% are singletons. These data were also filed under a second study, of T cells expressing NK-cell markers.

Material: PBMCs. The receptor source for this set is a woman in her late teens or twenties in good health. Each CDR3 is given with its conserved first and last residue. Fields, in order: D gene, V gene, J gene, clone size, CDR3 protein, CDR3 DNA. The D gene is left open where the match is weak. The size field is filled for only some rows; it gives once, few, many or a size class.

D gene: TRBD2
V gene: TRBV6-1
J gene: TRBJ2-3
clone size: .
CDR3 protein: CASRRTSARRQDTQYF
CDR3 DNA: TGTGCCAGCAGAAGAACTAGCGCCCGCCGGCAGGATACGCAGTATTTT

D gene: .
V gene: TRBV20-1
J gene: TRBJ2-4
clone size: few
CDR3 protein: CSARATYGGNIQYF
CDR3 DNA: TGCAGTGCTAGGGCCACTTACGGGGGAAACATTCAGTACTTC

D gene: TRBD2
V gene: TRBV6-1
J gene: TRBJ2-1
clone size: once
CDR3 protein: CATKIGLAGGREQFF
CDR3 DNA: TGTGCCACTAAAATTGGACTAGCGGGAGGTCGGGAGCAGTTCTTC

D gene: .
V gene: TRBV7-9
J gene: TRBJ1-2
clone size: .
CDR3 protein: CASSSGDRIYGYTF
CDR3 DNA: TGTGCCAGCAGCTCAGGAGACAGAATCTATGGCTACACCTTC

D gene: .
V gene: TRBV20-1
J gene: TRBJ1-1
clone size: many
CDR3 protein: CSASPQLYTEAFF
CDR3 DNA: TGCAGTGCTAGCCCCCAGTTATACACTGAAGCTTTCTTT

D gene: TRBD1
V gene: TRBV5-1
J gene: TRBJ2-6
clone size: .
CDR3 protein: CASSYGQVGSSGANVLTF
CDR3 DNA: TGCGCCAGCAGCTACGGACAGGTTGGGTCCTCTGGGGCCAACGTCCTGACTTTC

D gene: .
V gene: TRBV7-9
J gene: TRBJ2-7
clone size: .
CDR3 protein: CASSSTRGRPSYEQYF
CDR3 DNA: TGTGCCAGCAGCTCGACTCGGGGCCGCCCTTCCTACGAGCAGTACTTC

D gene: TRBD2
V gene: TRBV7-3
J gene: TRBJ2-3
clone size: .
CDR3 protein: CASSLTFASGGATDTQYF
CDR3 DNA: TGTGCCAGCAGCTTAACTTTTGCTAGCGGGGGGGCCACAGATACGCAGTATTTT

D gene: .
V gene: TRBV20-1
J gene: TRBJ1-5
clone size: many
CDR3 protein: CSAKHSNQPQHF
CDR3 DNA: TGCAGTGCTAAGCATAGCAATCAGCCCCAGCATTTT

D gene: .
V gene: TRBV4-3
J gene: TRBJ2-2
clone size: many
CDR3 protein: CASSFDLYAGELFF
CDR3 DNA: TGCGCCAGCAGCTTCGACCTCTATGCCGGGGAGCTGTTTTTT

D gene: TRBD1
V gene: TRBV3-1
J gene: TRBJ1-6
clone size: .
CDR3 protein: CASSQGRQGSTPLHF
CDR3 DNA: TGTGCCAGCAGCCAAGGGCGACAGGGGTCGACACCCCTCCACTTT

D gene: TRBD2
V gene: TRBV29-1
J gene: TRBJ2-1
clone size: few
CDR3 protein: CSVASGRYHNEQFF
CDR3 DNA: TGCAGCGTTGCTAGCGGGAGGTACCACAATGAGCAGTTCTTC

D gene: TRBD1
V gene: TRBV5-1
J gene: TRBJ1-1
clone size: .
CDR3 protein: CASSLDTGVNTEAFF
CDR3 DNA: TGCGCCAGCAGCTTGGATACAGGGGTGAACACTGAAGCTTTCTTT

D gene: .
V gene: TRBV12-3/TRBV12-4
J gene: TRBJ2-7
clone size: many
CDR3 protein: CASSYTQNYEQYF
CDR3 DNA: TGTGCCAGCAGTTACACCCAGAACTACGAGCAGTACTTC

D gene: TRBD2
V gene: TRBV29-1
J gene: TRBJ2-3
clone size: few
CDR3 protein: CSVSLAGGRADTQYF
CDR3 DNA: TGCAGCGTTTCCTTAGCGGGGGGGCGGGCAGATACGCAGTATTTT